This T cell receptor (beta chain) originates from a study of CD8+ T cells in alopecia areata. Notes on the study in general: In patients, TCRs were shared less clearly than in mice, and HLA may possibly be involved. An increase in clonality over normal scalp was evident in lesional scalp, especially alopecia totalis/universalis.

V lost 3 bases to trimming and J lost 7 bases, with 6 bases between them. The CDR3 has 12 residues. Germline values: CDR1 SGHAT, CDR2 FQNNGV. Once RNA had been extracted, it was reverse transcribed into cDNA to act as the sequencing template. This table comes from immunoSEQ multiplex PCR, and its TCRdb copy is limited to in-frame clones, with some not included. The data hold roughly 100,000 clones, with less than 70% observed a single time. Cell sorting was applied to PBMCs, and CD4+ and CD8+ T cells were collected. This clone occurred a few times. Its matching antigen is unknown. Sequenced: CD4+ T cells sorted from blood. The chain recombines TRBV11-2 with TRBJ2-2; D is unclear. This TCR was recovered from a human donor in good health. CDR3 DNA: TGTGCCAGCAGCTTTCACGTCGGGGAGCTGTTTTTT. Its protein is CASSFHVGELFF.